The entry below gives a single T cell receptor (beta chain) sequence along with its context. Antigen specificity is unknown. TCRdb's table, derived via immunoSEQ multiplex PCR, lists solely in-frame clones and lacks some. Of about 680,000 clones listed, roughly 90% are singletons. As for treatment: around 19 received Ad26.COV2.S at low or high dose, single or two shots; about 5 received placebo; per-sample allocation not given. The investigators took samples on day 63 after the first vaccine or placebo injection. Whoever gave the sample was an adult aged 18-55 years in Boston. The source of the sample is a study of Ad26.COV2.S vaccination and SARS-CoV-2 variants. General observations from the study: Analytic work on TCR breadth and depth might have understated the full extent of total T cell responses.

The TCR comes from a person between 18 and 65 years old who received the Ad26.COV2.S COVID-19 vaccine or a placebo. The input for sequencing was peripheral blood, taken in a trial of Ad26.COV2.S vaccine versus placebo.

CDR3 loop: CASRTQGNSPLHF. As DNA, the CDR3 is TGTGCCAGCAGGACACAGGGAAATTCACCCCTCCACTTT. J is TRBJ1-6 and V is TRBV6-5; possible D gene TRBD1, 6 bases. Germline V lookup: CDR1 MNHEY, CDR2 SVGAGI. The CDR3 length is 13 residues. V was cut by 6 bases and J by 7 bases, with 10 bases left in between.